This T cell receptor beta chain derives from a study of CD8+ T cells in alopecia areata. This clone was found a few times. Germline CDR1 is SGHAT and CDR2 is FQDESV (reference sequence). The ends lost 6 bases at V and 1 base at J; junction bases unmatched: 9. This CDR3 region has 17 residues. Collected material from alopecia areata patients comprised lesional scalp punch biopsies and peripheral blood. RNA was extracted and reverse transcribed into cDNA as the sequencing template. The method was immunoSEQ multiplex PCR; TCRdb's version includes in-frame clones alone and lacks a portion of them. The table lists hundreds of thousands of clones, around two thirds of them singletons.

The sample consisted of CD4+ T cells sorted from blood, taken at week 0. The V call is TRBV11-1, the J call TRBJ2-2; 9 bases align to TRBD1. The clonotype was recovered from a human donor with alopecia areata. As DNA, the CDR3 is TGTGCCAGCAGTTTTACCCGGACAGGGGAGAACACCGGGGAGCTGTTTTTT. Translated: CASSFTRTGENTGELFF. The whole variable domain, remainder taken from reference TRBV11-1 and TRBJ2-2, is EAEVAQSPRYKITEKSQAVAFWCDPISGHATLYWYRQILGQGPELLVQFQDESVVDDSQLPKDRFSAERLKGVDSTLKIQPAELGDSAMYLCASSFTRTGENTGELFFGEGSRLTVL.